The entry that follows covers one TCR beta chain sequence. This specimen comes from a study of blood T cell repertoires in COVID-19. The overall study: Spain, Italy and the United States supplied samples that represented acute and convalescent COVID-19. Nucleic acid was either cDNA or gDNA, and it came from T cells, B-cell-depleted T cells, or PBMCs.

Authors' data handling: Nucleated cell number was recorded as an estimate derived from reference gene primer amplification. The repertoire was sequenced with immunoSEQ multiplex PCR; TCRdb's copy has only in-frame clones and lacks some. From that table come the V and J calls and clone size; the DNA was used to work out D and trimming. The table lists roughly 150,000 clones, 70% to 90% of them singletons. This TCR derives from a human donor in a cohort sampled during active COVID-19. Sequenced: peripheral blood.

CDR3: CAWRRDRYEQYF. DNA of the CDR3: TGTGCCTGGAGGAGGGACAGGTACGAGCAGTACTTC. J is TRBJ2-7 and V is TRBV30, with 8 bases identical to TRBD1. V trimming: 3 bases; J trimming: 4 bases; junction bases outside the gene matches: 2. CDR1 is GTSNPN, CDR2 SVGIG, per germline (reference sequence). The CDR3 spans 12 residues.